These T cell receptor beta chains were read from a single sample in a study of blood T cell repertoires in COVID-19. Sequencing was performed with immunoSEQ multiplex PCR; in TCRdb, only in-frame clones are kept and a portion is missing. The sample has roughly 300,000 clones; 86% are singletons. The sequenced material came from PBMCs or T cells enriched from blood (not recorded which). These receptors originate from a woman in her thirties or forties with acute COVID-19. CDR3s include the opening cysteine and the closing phenylalanine or tryptophan. D genes are given only for firm matches. Where a row states a size, it is once, few, many or the class of an expanded clone; other rows omit it.

>TRBD2|-|TRBJ2-4|TRBV20-1
TGCAGTGCTAGTCCCGGGACTAGCTCCAAAAACATTCAGTACTTC
CSASPGTSSKNIQYF
>-|-|TRBJ1-2|TRBV19
TGTGCCAGTAGTATGGCGGAGGCAATTGGCTACACCTTC
CASSMAEAIGYTF
>TRBD1|-|TRBJ2-7|TRBV6-5
TGTGCCAGCAGTTACTCGCAGGGGGCGAGGGAGCAGTACTTC
CASSYSQGAREQYF
>TRBD2|-|TRBJ2-2|TRBV24-1
TGTGCCACCAGTGATTTGCGGGGACTAGCGGGAGGCCAGAACACCGGGGAGCTGTTTTTT
CATSDLRGLAGGQNTGELFF
>-|-|TRBJ2-1|TRBV7-2
TGTGCCAGCAGCTTGGGCAGGGGCCGATATTATGAGCAGTTCTTC
CASSLGRGRYYEQFF
>-|-|TRBJ2-3|TRBV9
TGTGCCAGCAGACCCTTTCAGGGGGGCCTCACAGATACGCAGTATTTT
CASRPFQGGLTDTQYF
>TRBD1|-|TRBJ2-7|TRBV7-9
TGTGCCAGCAGCCCCGGGACAGGGGTTTCCTACGAGCAGTACTTC
CASSPGTGVSYEQYF
>-|-|TRBJ1-5|TRBV6-4
TGTGCCAGCAGCACATCTAGAGGGCCCCCCGATCAGCCCCAGCATTTT
CASSTSRGPPDQPQHF
>TRBD1|-|TRBJ1-2|TRBV19
TGTGCCAGTAGGGGGACAGGGGGAACTAACTATGGCTACACCTTC
CASRGTGGTNYGYTF
>TRBD1|many|TRBJ2-4|TRBV5-1
TGCGCCAGCAGCTTGGGACCGGGGACAGGGGGCATTCAGTACTTC
CASSLGPGTGGIQYF
>-|-|TRBJ2-1|TRBV19
TGTGCCAGTAGTATACTGGCGCAGGGGTCCCATGAGCAGTTCTTC
CASSILAQGSHEQFF
>-|-|TRBJ1-2|TRBV5-6
TGTGCCAGCAGCTTGGTAGTAGAAGGGGGGGCTAACTATGGCTACACCTTC
CASSLVVEGGANYGYTF
>-|-|TRBJ1-5|TRBV7-2
TGTGCCAGCAGCTTAATGGGGGGAAGCAATCAGCCCCAGCATTTT
CASSLMGGSNQPQHF
>-|-|TRBJ2-7|TRBV6-5
TGTGCCAGCAGATTCGGTCCCGCCTACGAGCAGTACTTC
CASRFGPAYEQYF
>-|-|TRBJ2-5|TRBV3-1/TRBV3-2
TGTGCCAGCAGCCAAGATGAGCCTAGCGCGGCCCAGTACTTC
CASSQDEPSAAQYF
>TRBD1|-|TRBJ2-2|TRBV10-3
TGTGCCATCAGGGACAGGGGGCTGGGCACCGGGGAGCTGTTTTTT
CAIRDRGLGTGELFF
>-|-|TRBJ1-5|TRBV24-1
TGTGCCACCAGTGATATATACGGTCAGCCCCAGCATTTT
CATSDIYGQPQHF
>-|-|TRBJ1-2|TRBV10-3
TGTGCCATCAACCCCAGGGCTAACTCTAACTATGGCTACACCTTC
CAINPRANSNYGYTF
>TRBD2|-|TRBJ2-1|TRBV13
TGTGCCAGCGGCCTGACTAGACTAGCGGGAGTCGGGGGGGTCAATGAGCAGTTCTTC
CASGLTRLAGVGGVNEQFF
>TRBD2|-|TRBJ2-1|TRBV7-3
TGTGCCAGCAGCCGACCCGGACTAGCGAGTAATGAGCAGTTCTTC
CASSRPGLASNEQFF
>TRBD1|-|TRBJ2-3|TRBV7-2
TGTGCCAGCAGCTTAGCGTCAGGGGGCCTCACAGATACGCAGTATTTT
CASSLASGGLTDTQYF
>-|few|TRBJ1-6|TRBV7-2
TGTGCCAGCAGCTCCTACCTCAGGGGAAGATCACCCCTCCACTTT
CASSSYLRGRSPLHF
>-|-|TRBJ2-1|TRBV20-1
TGCAGTGCTACGACTCAGGGGTGGCAGTTCTTC
CSATTQGWQFF
>TRBD1|-|TRBJ1-2|TRBV5-1
TGCGCCAGCAGCCCCGGGACAGGGTGGGGAAACTATGGCTACACCTTC
CASSPGTGWGNYGYTF
>-|once|TRBJ1-1|TRBV5-1
TGCGCCAGCAGCTTGGACAGGGTTGACACTGAAGCTTTCTTT
CASSLDRVDTEAFF
>TRBD1|-|TRBJ1-5|TRBV7-2
TGTGCCAGCAGCCTGGACAGGGATCAGCCCCAGCATTTT
CASSLDRDQPQHF
>TRBD1|-|TRBJ1-3|TRBV3-1/TRBV3-2
TGTGCCAGCAGCTCAGGGGGCGGAATCTCTGGAAACACCATATATTTT
CASSSGGGISGNTIYF
>TRBD1|-|TRBJ2-1|TRBV2
TGTGCCAGCAGTGGGGACAGGGGCGATGAGCAGTTCTTC
CASSGDRGDEQFF
>-|once|TRBJ1-2|TRBV29-1
TGCAGCGTTACCGGGACAACAACTCGTAACTATGGCTACACCTTC
CSVTGTTTRNYGYTF
>TRBD2|once|TRBJ2-2|TRBV3-1/TRBV3-2
TGTGCCAGCCAACAAGGGAGGGAGCACACCGGGGAGCTGTTTTTT
CASQQGREHTGELFF
>TRBD2|once|TRBJ2-5|TRBV3-1/TRBV3-2
TGTGCCAGCAGCTCCCATATACTAGCGGAGAACGAGACCCCTCTAGAGACCCAGTACTTC
CASSSHILAENETPLETQYF
>TRBD1|-|TRBJ1-5|TRBV12-3/TRBV12-4
TGTGCCAGCAGACTCGGGACAGGGGCCCAGCATTTT
CASRLGTGAQHF
>TRBD2|-|TRBJ2-3|TRBV7-2
TGTGCCAGCAGCTTAGCGGGGACTAGCGGGCATACAGATACGCAGTATTTT
CASSLAGTSGHTDTQYF